This entry lists 18 T cell receptor beta chains sequenced from one sample in a study of blood T cells in healthy people across ages. Then a second PCR, running roughly 7 to 12 cycles, was carried out with a sample-barcoded 5' primer and a J-beta primer mix. TCRdb re-analysed the 5' RACE reads in MiXCR, keeping a single row per CDR3 protein. The profile shows 1.5 million to 2 million distinct CDR3 sequences, about two fifths of them singletons. The sequencing input was blood. The receptor source for this set is a human donor in good health.

V is TRBV6-4 and J is TRBJ1-4; 9 nucleotides align to TRBD1. The V gene's germline CDR1 is MRHNA and CDR2 SNTAGT. This CDR3 is built from 15 residues. J was trimmed by 6 bases and V by 10 bases; bases with no gene match: 12. CDR3 sequence reads: CANPTGGLLDEKLFF. The CDR3 DNA reads as TGTGCCAACCCCACAGGGGGCCTTCTGGATGAAAAACTGTTTTTT.

This clonotype was counted at least ten times. V usage is TRBV20-1 and J usage is TRBJ2-1; 7 nucleotides line up with TRBD1. Germline CDR1 reads DFQATT; CDR2 reads SNEGSKA (reference sequence). The CDR3 totals 15 residues. The J segment lost 7 bases and the V segment lost 0 bases, leaving 9 bases of the junction unmatched. CDR3: CSARDPSGRGNEQFF. CDR3 bases: TGCAGTGCTAGAGACCCCTCCGGCAGGGGGAATGAGCAGTTCTTC.

The V call is TRBV20-1, the J call TRBJ2-1; D ambiguous. This CDR3 spans 14 amino acids. V shed 5 bases and J shed 7 bases, with 18 bases lying between them. Germline CDR1 is DFQATT and CDR2 is SNEGSKA (reference sequence). DNA for the CDR3: TGCAGTGCTCATCTAAACACCTTTGGGAATGAGCAGTTCTTC. This codes for CSAHLNTFGNEQFF.

This clonotype was counted a few times. This rearrangement joins TRBV7-2 to TRBJ2-6; 7 nucleotides align to TRBD2. Germline V gene data show CDR1 as SGHTA and CDR2 as FQGNSA. The CDR3 consists of 15 residues. Trimming took 8 bases from V and 0 from J; bases not matched to a gene: 4. The CDR3 DNA reads TGTGCCAGCGGCCCGGGGGGCTCTGGGGCCAACGTCCTGACTTTC. Its protein is CASGPGGSGANVLTF.

Remarks on this clonotype: A read error may be the cause here, since a much bigger clone is one base away. The V call is TRBV9, the J call TRBJ1-6, with D perhaps matching TRBD1 (6 bases). The CDR3 extends over 17 amino acids. From germline, CDR1 is SGDLS and CDR2 YYNGEE. CDR3 sequence (DNA): TGTGCCAGCAGCGCCGGAGGGGGGACCTCCTATAATTCACCCCACCACTTT. This sequence encodes CASSAGGGTSYNSPHHF.

This chain joins TRBV24-1 and TRBJ1-1; the match to TRBD1 covers 7 bases. The CDR3 is 13 residues long. Looked up from germline, CDR1 is KGHDR and CDR2 is SFDVKD. Losses at the gene ends were 6 bases for V and 5 bases for J; bases not matched to a gene: 5. CDR3 nucleotide sequence: TGTGCCACCAGTCAGACAGGGCGGACTGAAGCTTTCTTT. This sequence encodes CATSQTGRTEAFF.

The chain uses TRBV15 and TRBJ2-7; unclear D gene. The germline CDR1 and CDR2 sequences are LNHNV and YYDKDF (reference sequence). The V gene lost 4 bases and the J gene lost 7 bases, with 14 bases spanning the gap. The CDR3 has 13 residues. The CDR3 DNA sequence: TGTGCCACCAGCAAGGGTTCGAACGGTGAGCAGTACTTC. Translation gives CATSKGSNGEQYF. Together with reference TRBV15 and TRBJ2-7, the CDR3 gives the full variable domain: DAMVIQNPRYQVTQFGKPVTLSCSQTLNHNVMYWYQQKSSQAPKLLFHYYDKDFNNEADTPDNFQSRRPNTSFCFLDIRSPGLGDTAMYLCATSKGSNGEQYFGPGTRLTVT.

This chain connects TRBV7-8 to TRBJ2-1; 9 bases are shared with TRBD2. J was trimmed by 3 bases and V by 7 bases; bases with no gene match: 7. This CDR3 region has 15 residues. Germline CDR1 and CDR2: SGHVS and FQNEAQ. CDR3 region: CASTGGGAGYNEQFF. Here the CDR3 DNA reads TGTGCCAGCACCGGCGGGGGGGCCGGCTACAATGAGCAGTTCTTC.

J is TRBJ2-5 and V is TRBV2, with 8 positions matching TRBD2. The CDR3 is 15 residues long. Trimming removed 5 bases from V and 5 bases from J; junction bases left unmatched: 10. Germline CDR1 is SNHLY and CDR2 is FYNNEI. CDR3 in DNA: TGTGCCAGCAGTAAACCAGCGGGGGAGGTGGAGACCCAGTACTTC. It is translated as CASSKPAGEVETQYF.

This clonotype was counted a few times. The chain carries TRBV7-6 and TRBJ2-1; 8 bases agree with TRBD2. V gave up 1 base and J gave up 7 bases; unmatched junction bases: 15. Germline V CDR1 and CDR2: SGHVS, FNYEAQ. The CDR3 totals 18 residues. The chain's CDR3 is CASSLEAERGPTANEQFF. The DNA for the CDR3 is TGTGCCAGCAGCTTAGAGGCGGAGCGGGGGCCCACAGCGAATGAGCAGTTCTTC.

The sample holds a few counts of this clonotype. The chain recombines TRBV28 with TRBJ2-3; the match to TRBD1 covers 8 bases. Germline-derived CDR1 and CDR2 are MDHEN and SYDVKM. V lost 10 bases and J lost 2; bases outside the gene matches: 5. The CDR3 is 13 residues long. Here the CDR3 DNA reads TGTGCCACTTGGGACAGGCACACAGATACGCAGTATTTT. Its translation: CATWDRHTDTQYF. Together with reference TRBV28 and TRBJ2-3, the CDR3 gives the full variable domain: DVKVTQSSRYLVKRTGEKVFLECVQDMDHENMFWYRQDPGLGLRLIYFSYDVKMKEKGDIPEGYSVSREKKERFSLILESASTNQTSMYLCATWDRHTDTQYFGPGTRLTVL.

This clonotype appeared a few times. This chain joins TRBV7-2 and TRBJ1-2, with a tentative D call TRBD1 (5 bases). The CDR3 runs to 12 residues. Germline lookup yields CDR1 SGHTA and CDR2 FQGNSA. V dropped 5 bases and J dropped 7 bases, with 11 bases sitting between them. The CDR3 DNA reads TGTGCCAGCAGCCCCTGGGACGGTGGCTACACCTTC. This sequence encodes CASSPWDGGYTF.

This chain connects TRBV5-1 to TRBJ1-1; the D is unclear. This CDR3 comprises 13 residues. Germline V gene sequence: CDR1 SGHRS, CDR2 YFSETQ. V was cut by 1 base and J by 2 bases, with 6 bases left in between. The CDR3 region has the DNA TGCGCCAGCAGCTTGCCCAATAACACTGAAGCTTTCTTT. This translates into CASSLPNNTEAFF.

The chain has TRBV19 and TRBJ2-7; no firm D call. Germline CDR1 is LNHDA and CDR2 is SQIVND (reference sequence). Trimming removed 3 bases at V and 2 bases at J, with 14 bases between. This CDR3 region has 15 residues. The CDR3: CASSIRLGTPYEQYF. Here the CDR3 DNA reads TGTGCCAGTAGTATCCGGCTGGGCACTCCCTACGAGCAGTACTTC.

This chain links TRBV7-6 with TRBJ2-3; 9 nucleotides line up with TRBD2. Germline loops: CDR1 SGHVS, CDR2 FNYEAQ. The CDR3 is made up of 16 amino acids. With V trimmed by 6 bases and J by 3 bases, 10 bases remained unmatched. Here the CDR3 reads CASSQTPGLATDTQYF. The CDR3 region has the DNA TGTGCCAGCAGTCAAACCCCGGGACTAGCTACAGATACGCAGTATTTT.

This rearrangement joins TRBV7-2 to TRBJ1-2; D is unresolved. Germline V gene data show CDR1 as SGHTA and CDR2 as FQGNSA. The V end was cut by 3 bases, the J end by 4 bases, with 9 bases between. The CDR3 runs to 13 residues. CDR3 DNA sequence: TGTGCCAGCAGCTTTGGGTGGACCTATGGCTACACCTTC. Its protein is CASSFGWTYGYTF.

The table lists this clonotype with many counts. One junction end does not reproduce the germline sequence, and a read error may be involved. The chain carries TRBV5-1 and TRBJ1-1; no definite D call. The CDR3 has 13 residues. CDR1 SGHRS and CDR2 YFSETQ come from the germline V gene. The chain's CDR3 is CASSFQVNTEAFF. CDR3 DNA: TGTGCCAGCAGCTTCCAGGTGAACACTGAAGCTTTCTTT.

This clonotype was recorded many times. With a much larger clone just one base away, this may be a read error. The chain couples TRBV7-9 to TRBJ2-7; no firm D call. Germline V gene data show CDR1 as SEHNR and CDR2 as FQNEAQ (reference sequence). The CDR3 consists of 12 residues. The V gene lost 4 bases and the J gene lost 0 bases, with 4 bases spanning the gap. The CDR3 nucleotides read TGTGCCAGCAGCTGGAGCTCCTACGAGCAGTACTTC. It is translated as CASSWSSYEQYF.